This record looks at one T cell receptor beta chain sequence and its context. This record comes from a study of identical twins. MiXCR, applied by TCRdb to the 5' RACE reads, yields one record per CDR3 protein. In the table there are hundreds of thousands of distinct CDR3 sequences, less than 8% of which are singletons. These data were likewise used in another study, on yellow fever vaccine responses in identical twins.

The sequenced sample was memory (CD45RO+) T cells sorted from blood. This TCR was recovered from a young woman in good health.

The CDR3 DNA follows: TGTGCCAGCAGCCTTCTGACAGGGGAAAACTATGGCTACACCTTC. This codes for CASSLLTGENYGYTF. This rearrangement joins TRBV7-8 to TRBJ1-2; 8 nucleotides agree with TRBD1. CDR1 SGHVS and CDR2 FQNEAQ come from the germline V gene. The CDR3 is 15 amino acids. Germline trimming cut 5 bases from V and 2 bases from J; bases unmatched to any gene: 7. Based on the CDR3 plus reference TRBV7-8 and TRBJ1-2, the full variable domain is GAGVSQSPRYKVAKRGQDVALRCDPISGHVSLFWYQQALGQGPEFLTYFQNEAQLDKSGLPSDRFFAERPEGSVSTLKIQRTQQEDSAVYLCASSLLTGENYGYTFGSGTRLTVV.